This T cell receptor beta chain was sequenced during a study of response to subunit inactivated influenza vaccine. Whole-study results and caveats: Authors suggested seasonal influenza vaccinations each recruit few new T cells.

MiXCR, run by TCRdb on the RT-PCR reads, gives a single entry per CDR3 protein. The repertoire has more than 450,000 distinct CDR3 sequences, 10% to 15% of them found once; the top ten carry around 9.6%. In the case of this clonotype: The antigen remains undetermined.

The CDR3 sequence is 14 residues long. Trimming removed 6 bases from V and 1 base from J; junction bases left unmatched: 9. Germline V lookup: CDR1 DFQATT, CDR2 SNEGSKA (reference sequence). The V gene is TRBV20-1, the J gene TRBJ2-7; 7 positions agree with TRBD1. The specimen comprised PBMCs from blood, sampled on the day of vaccination. The clonotype was recovered from a middle-aged man who received an inactivated influenza vaccine. CDR3 sequence: CSASQGVGSYEQYF. The CDR3 DNA follows: TGCAGTGCCAGTCAGGGGGTAGGGTCCTACGAGCAGTACTTC.